A single sample is the source of the 23 T cell receptor beta chains below, sequenced in a study of early T cells in non-severe SARS-CoV-2 infection. Each CDR3 protein is one row after TCRdb ran MiXCR on the 5' RACE reads. The table has approximately 99,000 distinct CDR3 sequences, about 12% seen once; the top ten hold around 3%. Sequencing was done on a sample of whole blood. Every receptor here comes from an adult who was a healthcare worker with PCR-confirmed SARS-CoV-2 infection or an uninfected control (not recorded which).

This clonotype turned up a few times. The chain joins TRBV20-1 to TRBJ2-3; D remains ambiguous. V dropped 0 bases and J dropped 3 bases, with 7 bases sitting between them. Germline V CDR1 and CDR2: DFQATT, SNEGSKA (reference sequence). The CDR3 spans 13 residues. In DNA form, the CDR3 reads TGCAGTGCTAGAGAAATGGGGACAGATACGCAGTATTTT. It specifies CSAREMGTDTQYF.

This clonotype has just a few counts. V usage is TRBV6-1 and J usage is TRBJ1-5; the match to TRBD1 covers 7 bases. Trimming at V came to 1 base and at J to 2 bases, leaving 8 bases not matched to a gene. The CDR3 totals 17 residues. The germline CDR1 and CDR2 sequences are MNHNS and SASEGT. The CDR3 coding sequence is TGTGCCAGCAGTGAAGGGGCCAGGGGGTTTGGCAATCAGCCCCAGCATTTT. This gives the protein CASSEGARGFGNQPQHF.

The gene calls are TRBV7-6 and TRBJ2-3, with 10 bases aligning to TRBD2. Germline CDR1 SGHVS, CDR2 FNYEAQ. CDR3 length equals 16 residues. V shed 4 bases and J 3 bases; nucleotides not matched to a gene: 7. This CDR3 reads CASSSKRGGGTDTQYF. The CDR3 coding sequence is TGTGCCAGCAGCTCTAAGCGGGGGGGTGGGACAGATACGCAGTATTTT.

This CDR3 is CASSEALKGALPLYGYTF. CDR3 coding DNA: TGTGCCAGCAGTGAAGCGTTGAAGGGGGCGCTCCCCCTCTATGGCTACACCTTC. J is TRBJ1-2 and V is TRBV6-1; 7 bases match TRBD1. The germline V gene has CDR1 MNHNS and CDR2 SASEGT. V gave up 0 bases and J gave up 4 bases; unmatched junction bases: 14. This CDR3 comprises 18 residues.

This clonotype showed up just a few times. In DNA, the CDR3 is TGTGCCAGCAGCTTAGGACCGGGGGAAAAACTGTTTTTT. Amino acids: CASSLGPGEKLFF. The gene calls are TRBV7-6 and TRBJ1-4; no definite D call. Trimming pared 1 base from V and 8 bases from J, leaving 8 bases between. CDR3 length equals 13 residues. The germline CDR1 and CDR2 sequences are SGHVS and FNYEAQ.

This clonotype was observed at least ten times. The V gene is TRBV3-1, the J gene TRBJ2-3, with no clear D. This CDR3 has 14 amino acids. Trimming shortened V by 1 base and J by 5 bases, and 10 bases separated the two germline ends. From germline, CDR1 is LGHDT and CDR2 YNNKEL (reference sequence). The CDR3 bases are TGTGCCAGCAGCCAAGGCGGTGCCGGAGATACGCAGTATTTT. Its translation: CASSQGGAGDTQYF.

There are many counts of this clonotype. The V gene is TRBV29-1, the J gene TRBJ1-6, with D unresolved. Germline CDR1 is SQVTM and CDR2 is ANQGSEA. Trimming removed 8 bases from V and 1 base from J, with 9 bases in between. CDR3 length: 13 amino acids. This CDR3 is CSPRGSYNSPLHF. CDR3 DNA: TGCAGCCCCCGGGGATCCTATAATTCACCCCTCCACTTT. The whole variable domain, filled in from reference TRBV29-1 and TRBJ1-6, reads SAVISQKPSRDICQRGTSLTIQCQVDSQVTMMFWYRQQPGQSLTLIATANQGSEATYESGFVIDKFPISRPNLTFSTLTVSNMSPEDSSIYLCSPRGSYNSPLHFGNGTRLTVT.

This clonotype was seen ten or more times. The CDR3 sequence: CASSLGVGTEAFF. The CDR3, as DNA: TGCGCCAGCAGCTTGGGAGTGGGCACTGAAGCTTTCTTT. This rearrangement joins TRBV5-1 to TRBJ1-1; no definite D call. The CDR3 has 13 residues. Germline CDR1 is SGHRS and CDR2 is YFSETQ. Trimming cost V 0 bases and J 4 bases, with 7 bases left between them. Drawing the rest from reference TRBV5-1 and TRBJ1-1, the complete variable domain is KAGVTQTPRYLIKTRGQQVTLSCSPISGHRSVSWYQQTPGQGLQFLFEYFSETQRNKGNFPGRFSGRQFSNSRSEMNVSTLELGDSALYLCASSLGVGTEAFFGQGTRLTVV.

V usage is TRBV10-2 and J usage is TRBJ1-1, with D possibly being TRBD1 (6 bases). Germline V gives CDR1 WSHSY, CDR2 SAAADI. This CDR3 is built from 14 residues. V was cut by 6 bases and J by 5 bases, with 16 bases left in between. The CDR3 nucleotides read TGCGCCAGCAGACTCACAGGGTCGGGGACTGAAGCTTTCTTT. This sequence encodes CASRLTGSGTEAFF.

This clonotype was seen only a few times. The chain uses TRBV4-1 and TRBJ2-3, with no clear D. V was shortened by 2 bases and J by 0 bases, with 18 bases between the two germline ends. CDR3 length equals 18 residues. The germline gives CDR1 MGHRA, CDR2 YSYEKL. CDR3 protein: CASSQPRKLSSSTDTQYF. CDR3 coding DNA: TGCGCCAGCAGCCAACCCCGGAAATTAAGCTCTAGCACAGATACGCAGTATTTT.

CDR3 sequence: CASSFTELRRGDDEQFF. The CDR3 DNA reads as TGTGCCAGCAGCTTCACCGAACTTCGGCGCGGGGACGATGAGCAGTTCTTC. V is TRBV9 and J is TRBJ2-1, with D possibly TRBD2 on 6 matching bases. This CDR3 has 17 amino acids. The V end was cut by 4 bases, the J end by 8 bases, with 25 bases between. CDR1 is SGDLS, CDR2 YYNGEE, per germline. The full variable domain, its missing parts supplied by reference TRBV9 and TRBJ2-1, is DSGVTQTPKHLITATGQRVTLRCSPRSGDLSVYWYQQSLDQGLQFLIQYYNGEERAKGNILERFSAQQFPDLHSELNLSSLELGDSALYFCASSFTELRRGDDEQFFGPGTRLTVL.

The rearrangement joins TRBV27 to TRBJ2-6; no clear D gene. The germline CDR1 and CDR2 sequences are MNHEY and SMNVEV (reference sequence). Trimming took off 8 bases at V and 3 bases at J, with 11 bases between the two ends. This CDR3 contains 14 residues. CDR3 bases: TGTGCCAGCGCCTGGTGGAGTGGGGCCAACGTCCTGACTTTC. As protein: CASAWWSGANVLTF.

This clonotype was counted a few times. This chain uses TRBV29-1 with TRBJ2-1; no clear D gene. CDR1 is SQVTM, CDR2 ANQGSEA, per germline. This CDR3 region has 14 residues. Trimming pared 4 bases from V and 3 bases from J, leaving 13 bases between. CDR3 bases: TGCAGCGTTGTCGGGCAGAGTATCTACAATGAGCAGTTCTTC. This translates into CSVVGQSIYNEQFF.

This clonotype has a count of ten or more. The chain employs TRBV2 and TRBJ1-5, with a tentative D call TRBD1 (6 bases). V gave up 5 bases and J gave up 2 bases, with 13 bases separating them. The CDR3 runs 15 residues. Germline CDR1 and CDR2: SNHLY and FYNNEI. The chain's CDR3 is CASSQGGLGNQPQHF. CDR3 in DNA: TGTGCCAGCAGTCAAGGGGGATTGGGCAATCAGCCCCAGCATTTT.

This clonotype was detected a few times. V gene TRBV5-1 combines with J gene TRBJ1-2; D is uncertain. V was pared by 0 bases and J by 8 bases, with 14 bases between. This CDR3 region has 14 residues. The germline gives CDR1 SGHRS, CDR2 YFSETQ. The CDR3 nucleotides read TGCGCCAGCAGCTTGGCCGGGAGGCTGGAAGGCTACACCTTC. This gives the protein CASSLAGRLEGYTF.

The rearrangement links TRBV29-1 to TRBJ2-1; D remains ambiguous. Trimming shortened V by 3 bases and J by 0 bases, and 12 bases separated the two germline ends. CDR1 and CDR2 (germline): SQVTM, ANQGSEA. The CDR3 is made up of 15 amino acids. CDR3 DNA sequence: TGCAGCGTTGACAGGTGGCAAAGCTCCTACAATGAGCAGTTCTTC. Protein: CSVDRWQSSYNEQFF.

This clonotype has more than one count but fewer than ten. V is TRBV10-3 and J is TRBJ2-1, with a weak D call TRBD1 (5 bases). The CDR3 runs to 14 residues. The V end was cut by 5 bases, the J end by 2 bases, with 10 bases between. The V gene's germline CDR1 is ENHRY and CDR2 SYGVKD. CDR3 DNA sequence: TGTGCCATCAGTCCCAGGGCCCCCTACAATGAGCAGTTCTTC. Translated, it gives CAISPRAPYNEQFF.

The chain carries TRBV15 and TRBJ2-4, with D possibly matching TRBD1 (5 bases). The CDR3 runs 18 residues. Germline CDR1 and CDR2: LNHNV and YYDKDF (reference sequence). V lost 0 bases and J 0 bases, leaving 15 bases between the germline ends. The CDR3 sequence: CATSRESQGTLAKNIQYF. DNA for the CDR3: TGTGCCACCAGCAGAGAGTCCCAGGGAACCCTAGCCAAAAACATTCAGTACTTC.

This clonotype was observed a handful of times. CDR3: CASSFRGVTYNEQFF. The CDR3 nucleotides read TGTGCCAGCAGTTTCCGCGGGGTTACCTACAATGAGCAGTTCTTC. This sequence joins TRBV12-3 or TRBV12-4 and TRBJ2-1, with a possible D match to TRBD2 (6 bases). Trimming removed 3 bases at V and 2 bases at J, with 11 bases between. The CDR3 sequence is 15 residues long.

This CDR3 is CASSPPSAAPSTNEKLFF. The DNA of the CDR3 is TGTGCCAGCTCACCACCGTCGGCAGCTCCGTCAACTAATGAAAAACTGTTTTTT. The V call is TRBV18, the J call TRBJ1-4, with D uncertain. V lost 0 bases and J lost 0, with 14 bases in between. There are 18 residues in the CDR3. CDR1 is KGHSH and CDR2 is LQKENI in the germline V gene. Based on the CDR3 plus reference TRBV18 and TRBJ1-4, the full variable domain is NAGVMQNPRHLVRRRGQEARLRCSPMKGHSHVYWYRQLPEEGLKFMVYLQKENIIDESGMPKERFSAEFPKEGPSILRIQQVVRGDSAAYFCASSPPSAAPSTNEKLFFGSGTQLSVL.

This clonotype has at least ten counts. The chain is built from TRBV20-1 and TRBJ2-7; D call uncertain. V lost 6 bases and J lost 3, with 9 bases in between. The V gene's germline CDR1 is DFQATT and CDR2 SNEGSKA (reference sequence). The CDR3 loop spans 11 amino acids. The CDR3 spells CSATYGYEQYF. DNA for the CDR3: TGCAGTGCAACCTACGGCTACGAGCAGTACTTC.

Only a few counts were recorded for this clonotype. The chain couples TRBV6-5 to TRBJ1-6; D is possibly TRBD1 (5 bases). V gave up 4 bases and J gave up 13 bases, with 17 bases separating them. The CDR3 loop spans 14 amino acids. The germline CDR1 and CDR2 sequences are MNHEY and SVGAGI. CDR3 residues: CASSSTGGTGPLHF. CDR3 sequence (DNA): TGTGCCAGCAGTTCCACAGGAGGGACGGGGCCCCTCCACTTT.

The V gene is TRBV5-1, the J gene TRBJ1-1; D is uncertain. CDR3 length equals 11 residues. V gave up 5 bases and J gave up 3 bases, with 5 bases separating them. Germline V CDR1 and CDR2: SGHRS, YFSETQ. The DNA for the CDR3 is TGCGCCAGCAGTCTTGACACTGAAGCTTTCTTT. Amino acids: CASSLDTEAFF.